The next 30 T cell receptor beta chains were all read from a single sample in a study of shared clonotypes between healthy human individuals (dated by TCRdb to the early 2020s). Receptors were amplified or captured by the immunoSEQ multiplex PCR assay. TCRdb took over this immuneACCESS table, retaining in-frame rearrangements with V and J assigned. Such tables are incomplete; in checked studies, under half of the missing clones stem from an unresolved V gene, and the remainder is unexplained. Recorded for this sample are 2.3 million or so clones; over 90% of them occurred a single time. The top ten clonotypes cover approximately 0.4% of the sample. The sample was naive CD4+ T cells from PBMCs. The label giving this sample's cell subset or site can be read as: CD45RA+ positively selected. The source is a man younger than 35 in good health. Some clones in this sample may be carry-over from other donors' samples.

The chain couples TRBV29-1 to TRBJ2-1, with a weak D call TRBD2 (5 bases). Trimming shortened V by 4 bases and J by 5 bases, and 6 bases separated the two germline ends. The CDR3 extends over 11 amino acids. The germline CDR1 and CDR2 sequences are SQVTM and ANQGSEA. As DNA, the CDR3 is TGCAGCGTTGTCGGGAACAATGAGCAGTTCTTC. Encoded protein: CSVVGNNEQFF.

The chain links TRBV28 to TRBJ2-3; the D is unclear. Per germline, CDR1 MDHEN and CDR2 SYDVKM. V lost 6 bases and J lost 2, with 12 bases in between. The CDR3 totals 14 residues. CDR3 in DNA: TGTGCCAGCAGGTTGGCGCCTTTCACAGATACGCAGTATTTT. This translates into CASRLAPFTDTQYF.

The chain links TRBV10-3 to TRBJ2-3; 14 nucleotides line up with TRBD2. The germline gives CDR1 ENHRY, CDR2 SYGVKD. This CDR3 spans 18 amino acids. The trim removed 2 bases at V and 2 bases at J, leaving 6 bases unmatched. CDR3 DNA: TGTGCCATCAGTGAGAGACTAGCGGGAGGGCCGGACACAGATACGCAGTATTTT. Translation: CAISERLAGGPDTDTQYF.

The chain joins TRBV23-1 to TRBJ2-5, with a possible D match to TRBD1 (6 bases). TRBV23-1 is flagged as an ORF with uncertain function. The length of the CDR3 is 15 residues. V shed 1 base and J shed 5 bases, with 14 bases lying between them. The DNA of the CDR3 is TGCGCCAGCAGTCAATTGACCCCTCAGGGGGAGACCCAGTACTTC. Translating gives CASSQLTPQGETQYF.

The V gene is TRBV28, the J gene TRBJ2-2; a weak D match, TRBD1 (5 bases). Germline V gene data show CDR1 as MDHEN and CDR2 as SYDVKM. CDR3 length: 12 residues. Trimming pared 6 bases from V and 7 bases from J, leaving 9 bases between. The CDR3 spells CASRQEYGELFF. The CDR3, as DNA: TGTGCCAGCAGACAGGAGTACGGGGAGCTGTTTTTT.

V and J are TRBV5-1 and TRBJ2-3; either TRBD1 or TRBD2 may fit D (5 bases each). This CDR3 comprises 14 residues. Germline CDR1 reads SGHRS; CDR2 reads YFSETQ. The germline V and J ends were trimmed by 4 bases and 6 bases, with 15 bases remaining between them. CDR3: CASSRDRDLDTQYF. In nucleotides, the CDR3 is TGCGCCAGCAGCCGGGACCGAGATTTGGATACGCAGTATTTT.

This chain joins TRBV7-2 and TRBJ1-3, with D perhaps TRBD1 (6 bases). V was clipped by 5 bases and J by 8 bases, with 19 bases between them. The CDR3 is 15 amino acids. Germline V gene data show CDR1 as SGHTA and CDR2 as FQGNSA. As DNA, the CDR3 is TGTGCCAGCAGCGTACAACAGGGAAATAGGGACACCATATATTTT. Protein sequence: CASSVQQGNRDTIYF.

The genes are TRBV29-1 and TRBJ2-3; D may be TRBD1 (6 bases). V was shortened by 8 bases and J by 0 bases, with 15 bases between the two germline ends. The CDR3 spans 14 residues. CDR1 is SQVTM, CDR2 ANQGSEA, per germline. The CDR3 protein is CSCSRDTSTDTQYF. CDR3 nucleotide sequence: TGCAGCTGTTCTCGGGACACTAGCACAGATACGCAGTATTTT.

The CDR3 DNA follows: TGTGCCAGCAGCGCCGAACTTTCTAGCGGGAGATTGTACGAGCAGTACTTC. This encodes CASSAELSSGRLYEQYF. This chain joins TRBV9 and TRBJ2-7; 10 bases line up with TRBD2. J was trimmed by 4 bases and V by 3 bases; bases with no gene match: 13. Germline V CDR1 and CDR2: SGDLS, YYNGEE. The CDR3 runs 17 residues.

The rearrangement uses TRBV28 and TRBJ1-2; TRBD1 is a possible D gene (5 bases). The length of the CDR3 is 15 residues. The V gene's germline CDR1 is MDHEN and CDR2 SYDVKM. Trimming took off 7 bases at V and 6 bases at J, with 21 bases between the two ends. The CDR3 DNA follows: TGTGCCAGCACCTATATGGGGGGTTCAGTACATGGCTACACCTTC. Its translation: CASTYMGGSVHGYTF.

This chain links TRBV15 with TRBJ1-2; 9 bases are a match to TRBD1. This CDR3 comprises 15 residues. The germline V gene encodes CDR1 LNHNV and CDR2 YYDKDF (reference sequence). V trimming: 1 base; J trimming: 11 bases; junction bases outside the gene matches: 11. The CDR3 DNA reads TGTGCCACCAGCAGAGGGGGGACAGGGCCCTTGGGGTACACCTTC. This encodes CATSRGGTGPLGYTF.

This clone was found once. V and J are TRBV28 and TRBJ2-7; 9 bases agree with TRBD2. Germline V CDR1 and CDR2: MDHEN, SYDVKM. The CDR3 has 15 residues. J gave up 2 bases and V 11 bases, and 13 bases lay outside the gene matches. CDR3 residues: CAWGAGGPGTYEQYF. CDR3 in DNA: TGTGCCTGGGGAGCGGGAGGCCCCGGGACCTACGAGCAGTACTTC.

V usage is TRBV7-2 and J usage is TRBJ2-7, with D uncertain. Germline CDR1 and CDR2: SGHTA and FQGNSA. V was clipped by 1 base and J by 3 bases, with 13 bases between them. CDR3 length: 15 residues. The CDR3 here is CASSLEPQKGYEQYF. The DNA for the CDR3 is TGTGCCAGCAGCTTAGAGCCTCAAAAAGGCTACGAGCAGTACTTC. The variable domain in full, with the rest retrieved from reference TRBV7-2 and TRBJ2-7, is GAGVSQSPSNKVTEKGKDVELRCDPISGHTALYWYRQSLGQGLEFLIYFQGNSAPDKSGLPSDRFSAERTGGSVSTLTIQRTQQEDSAVYLCASSLEPQKGYEQYFGPGTRLTVT.

The chain uses TRBV5-1 and TRBJ2-1; perhaps D is TRBD1 or TRBD2 (6 bases each). The germline V gene encodes CDR1 SGHRS and CDR2 YFSETQ. Trimming left V 5 bases short and J 5 bases short, with 11 bases between. The CDR3 loop spans 13 amino acids. CDR3 region: CASSERGDNEQFF. In DNA form, the CDR3 reads TGCGCCAGCAGTGAAAGGGGGGACAATGAGCAGTTCTTC.

Remarks on this clone: The same CDR3 arises from other DNA sequences in this sample as well. The chain employs TRBV18 and TRBJ2-7; weak D call: TRBD2 (7 bases). CDR1 is KGHSH, CDR2 LQKENI, per germline. Trimming stripped 3 bases from V and 2 bases from J, with 11 bases between. The CDR3 is 14 residues long. The CDR3 spells CASSPGRGPYEQYF. The CDR3 coding sequence is TGTGCCAGCTCACCGGGGCGGGGGCCCTACGAGCAGTACTTC.

With regard to this clone: The sample carries other DNA sequences with the same CDR3. The J gene is TRBJ1-4, the V gene TRBV5-1; weak D call: TRBD1 (5 bases). The V end lost 5 bases, the J end lost 1 base, and 9 bases lay between the germline ends. Germline V CDR1 and CDR2: SGHRS, YFSETQ. The CDR3 totals 14 residues. CDR3 region: CASRGGGTNEKLFF. CDR3 DNA sequence: TGCGCCAGCAGGGGGGGAGGAACTAATGAAAAACTGTTTTTT.

This rearrangement joins TRBV5-1 to TRBJ2-2; TRBD1 aligns across 9 bases. There are 17 residues in the CDR3. The germline V gene has CDR1 SGHRS and CDR2 YFSETQ. J lost 6 bases, V lost 0 bases, and 9 bases had no gene match. The CDR3 reads CASSLAARTGEPGELFF. The CDR3 DNA is TGCGCCAGCAGCTTGGCCGCGAGGACAGGGGAGCCCGGGGAGCTGTTTTTT.

The chain uses TRBV6-1 and TRBJ2-5; 7 bases match TRBD1. Germline CDR1 MNHNS, CDR2 SASEGT. The CDR3 sequence is 17 residues long. The V segment lost 0 bases and the J segment 1 base; nucleotides outside the gene matches: 8. The CDR3 coding sequence is TGTGCCAGCAGTGAAGCGCCGAGGGGGCGCGTCCAAGAGACCCAGTACTTC. Translated, it gives CASSEAPRGRVQETQYF.

V usage is TRBV15 and J usage is TRBJ1-4; no firm D call. CDR3 size: 16 residues. Germline CDR1 is LNHNV and CDR2 is YYDKDF (reference sequence). V lost 0 bases and J lost 6, with 14 bases in between. The CDR3 spells CATSREYRPSDEKLFF. As DNA, the CDR3 is TGTGCCACCAGCAGAGAATACCGGCCATCCGATGAAAAACTGTTTTTT. Supplemented by reference TRBV15 and TRBJ1-4, the full variable domain reads DAMVIQNPRYQVTQFGKPVTLSCSQTLNHNVMYWYQQKSSQAPKLLFHYYDKDFNNEADTPDNFQSRRPNTSFCFLDIRSPGLGDTAMYLCATSREYRPSDEKLFFGSGTQLSVL.

The chain joins TRBV5-1 to TRBJ2-6; 9 bases are a match to TRBD2. The J segment lost 2 bases and the V segment lost 5 bases, leaving 8 bases of the junction unmatched. CDR1 and CDR2 from the germline V gene are SGHRS and YFSETQ. The CDR3 has 17 residues. CDR3 in DNA: TGCGCCAGCAGTGCCGTTCTAGCGGGAACTGGGGCCAACGTCCTGACTTTC. Amino acid sequence: CASSAVLAGTGANVLTF.

There are a few counts of this clone. The chain has TRBV2 and TRBJ1-5; 7 nucleotides match TRBD1. In germline, CDR1 is SNHLY, CDR2 FYNNEI. CDR3 size: 12 residues. The junction had 2 bases not matched to a gene; V was cut back by 8 bases and J by 4 bases. The CDR3 DNA is TGTGCCAGCCTGGGACAGAATCAGCCCCAGCATTTT. Protein sequence: CASLGQNQPQHF.

CDR3 in amino acids: CASSAAGYTDTQYF. The CDR3 DNA is TGTGCCAGCAGTGCCGCCGGGTACACAGATACGCAGTATTTT. The rearrangement uses TRBV6-1 and TRBJ2-3; D call uncertain. Trimming pared 4 bases from V and 2 bases from J, leaving 10 bases between. Looked up from germline, CDR1 is MNHNS and CDR2 is SASEGT. The CDR3 runs 14 residues.

The chain has TRBV6-6 and TRBJ2-1; 12 bases fit TRBD2. The CDR3 spans 15 residues. The trim removed 8 bases at V and 6 bases at J, leaving 8 bases unmatched. Germline values: CDR1 MNHNY, CDR2 SVGAGI (reference sequence). The CDR3 sequence is CASSRRLAGANEQFF. The CDR3 DNA is TGTGCCAGCTCCCGACGACTAGCGGGAGCCAATGAGCAGTTCTTC.

This chain links TRBV5-1 with TRBJ1-4, with no clear D. Trimming took 2 bases from V and 0 from J, leaving 8 bases between them. CDR3 length equals 15 residues. CDR1 and CDR2 from the germline V gene are SGHRS and YFSETQ. CDR3 nucleotide sequence: TGCGCCAGCAGCTTTACGGGGACAACTAATGAAAAACTGTTTTTT. It specifies CASSFTGTTNEKLFF.

The rearrangement links TRBV28 to TRBJ1-2, with TRBD1 matching 8 bases. This CDR3 has 13 amino acids. The germline gives CDR1 MDHEN, CDR2 SYDVKM. J gave up 7 bases and V 5 bases, and 6 bases lay outside the gene matches. The CDR3 loop is CASSPAGGPGYTF. The CDR3 DNA sequence: TGTGCCAGCAGTCCGGCAGGGGGCCCTGGCTACACCTTC.

This clone was recorded once. This rearrangement joins TRBV25-1 to TRBJ2-5, with D perhaps matching TRBD1 or TRBD2 (5 bases each). Germline V CDR1 and CDR2: MGHDK, SYGVNS. Trimming shortened V by 1 base and J by 2 bases, and 14 bases separated the two germline ends. The CDR3 length is 16 residues. The CDR3 protein is CASSEWGTGRQETQYF. DNA of the CDR3: TGTGCCAGCAGTGAATGGGGGACGGGGCGGCAAGAGACCCAGTACTTC.

The V call is TRBV18, the J call TRBJ1-5, with TRBD1 identical over 9 bases. CDR3 length: 17 residues. Germline CDR1 KGHSH, CDR2 LQKENI. V shed 5 bases, J shed 1 base, and the junction held 9 bases outside the gene matches. For the CDR3, the DNA is TGTGCCAGCTCAACCGGGACAGGGACGGGCAGCAATCAGCCCCAGCATTTT. This encodes CASSTGTGTGSNQPQHF.

The gene calls are TRBV4-1 and TRBJ2-1, with 10 bases identical to TRBD2. CDR1 and CDR2 from the germline V gene are MGHRA and YSYEKL. The V gene end was trimmed by 1 base and the J gene end by 2 bases; junction bases not matched to a gene: 11. CDR3 length: 19 amino acids. The CDR3 is CASSQVRLAGVKTYNEQFF. DNA for the CDR3: TGCGCCAGCAGCCAAGTCCGTCTAGCGGGAGTAAAAACCTACAATGAGCAGTTCTTC.

V gene TRBV7-8 combines with J gene TRBJ2-1; D may be TRBD2 (5 bases). The CDR3 runs 11 residues. Germline lookup yields CDR1 SGHVS and CDR2 FQNEAQ. Trimming removed 4 bases from V and 9 bases from J, with 7 bases in between. CDR3: CASSSRGEQFF. Written as DNA, the CDR3 is TGTGCCAGCAGCTCCCGGGGTGAGCAGTTCTTC. Full variable domain (missing parts from reference TRBV7-8 and TRBJ2-1): GAGVSQSPRYKVAKRGQDVALRCDPISGHVSLFWYQQALGQGPEFLTYFQNEAQLDKSGLPSDRFFAERPEGSVSTLKIQRTQQEDSAVYLCASSSRGEQFFGPGTRLTVL.

With regard to this clone: The junction does not match germline at one end; this may be a read error. This chain connects TRBV7-2 to TRBJ1-2; D might be TRBD1 (6 bases). Germline values: CDR1 SGHTA, CDR2 FQGNSA. CDR3 length: 16 amino acids. Written as DNA, the CDR3 is TGTGCCAGCCGCTTAGCTTGGGGTAGGGGGGCGGAAGGCTACACCTTC. This sequence encodes CASRLAWGRGAEGYTF.